This T cell receptor beta chain was identified during a study of CD8+ T cells in alopecia areata. Regarding the study as a whole: Sequencing of scalp tissue also captures the resident alphabeta T cells of normal skin. Lesional scalp displayed greater clonality than normal scalp, most notably in alopecia totalis/universalis.

This clone appeared a few times. Its antigen is unknown. The authors extracted RNA and reverse transcribed it into cDNA as the sequencing template. This table comes from immunoSEQ multiplex PCR, and its TCRdb copy is limited to in-frame clones, with some not included. The table includes about 130,000 clones, 49% detected once. Samples from alopecia areata patients were lesional scalp punch biopsies and peripheral blood. A FACSAria was used to sort CD4+ and CD8+ T cells. These cells came from PBMCs. This sequence originates from a human donor with alopecia areata. The sample here was CD8+ T cells sorted from blood, taken at week 0.

The CDR3 sequence: CAWSVRGQDYNEQFF. The CDR3 DNA follows: TGTGCCTGGAGTGTACGGGGACAGGACTACAATGAGCAGTTCTTC. The chain carries TRBV30 and TRBJ2-1, with 8 bases matching TRBD1. The CDR3 spans 15 residues. Germline CDR1 and CDR2: GTSNPN and SVGIG (reference sequence). V shed 0 bases, J shed 3 bases, and the junction held 4 bases outside the gene matches.